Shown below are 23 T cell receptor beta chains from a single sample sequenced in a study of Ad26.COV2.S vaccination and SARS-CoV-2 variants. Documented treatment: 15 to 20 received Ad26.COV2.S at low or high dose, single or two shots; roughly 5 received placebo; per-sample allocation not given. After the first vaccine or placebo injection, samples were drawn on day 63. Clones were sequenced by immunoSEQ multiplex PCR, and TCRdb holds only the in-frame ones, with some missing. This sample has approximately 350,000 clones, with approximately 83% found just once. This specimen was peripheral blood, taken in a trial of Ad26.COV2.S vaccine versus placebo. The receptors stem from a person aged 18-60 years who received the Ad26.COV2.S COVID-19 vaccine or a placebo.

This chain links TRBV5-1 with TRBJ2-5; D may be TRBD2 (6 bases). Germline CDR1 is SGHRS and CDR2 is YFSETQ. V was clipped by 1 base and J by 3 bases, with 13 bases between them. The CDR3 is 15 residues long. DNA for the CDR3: TGCGCCAGCAGCTTGTTTGGTAGCGGAGAAGAGACCCAGTACTTC. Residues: CASSLFGSGEETQYF.

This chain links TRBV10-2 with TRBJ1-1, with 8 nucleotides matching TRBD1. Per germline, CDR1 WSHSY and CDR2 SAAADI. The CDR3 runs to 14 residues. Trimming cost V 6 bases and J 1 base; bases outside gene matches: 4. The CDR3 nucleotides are TGCGCCAGCAGCGCCGGGACAGGGAACACTGAAGCTTTCTTT. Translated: CASSAGTGNTEAFF.

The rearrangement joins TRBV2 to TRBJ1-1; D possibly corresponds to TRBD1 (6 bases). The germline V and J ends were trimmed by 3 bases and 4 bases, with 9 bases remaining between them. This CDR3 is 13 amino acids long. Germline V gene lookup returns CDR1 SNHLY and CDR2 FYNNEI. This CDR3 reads CASSDSRGTEAFF. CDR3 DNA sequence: TGTGCCAGCAGTGATAGCAGGGGCACTGAAGCTTTCTTT. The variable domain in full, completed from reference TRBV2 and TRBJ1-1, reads EPEVTQTPSHQVTQMGQEVILRCVPISNHLYFYWYRQILGQKVEFLVSFYNNEISEKSEIFDDQFSVERPDGSNFTLKIRSTKLEDSAMYFCASSDSRGTEAFFGQGTRLTVV.

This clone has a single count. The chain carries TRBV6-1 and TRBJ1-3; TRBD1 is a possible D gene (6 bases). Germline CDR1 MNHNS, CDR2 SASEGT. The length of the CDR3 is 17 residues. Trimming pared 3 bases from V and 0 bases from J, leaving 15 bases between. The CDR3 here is CASSELTGISSGNTIYF. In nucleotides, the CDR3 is TGTGCCAGCAGTGAGCTGACAGGAATAAGCTCTGGAAACACCATATATTTT.

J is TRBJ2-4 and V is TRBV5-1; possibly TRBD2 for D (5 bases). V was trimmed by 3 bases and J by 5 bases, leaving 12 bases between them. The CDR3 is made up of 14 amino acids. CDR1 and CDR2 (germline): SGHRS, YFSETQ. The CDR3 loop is CASSSTSSENIQYF. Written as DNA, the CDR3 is TGCGCCAGCAGCTCAACTAGTTCCGAAAACATTCAGTACTTC.

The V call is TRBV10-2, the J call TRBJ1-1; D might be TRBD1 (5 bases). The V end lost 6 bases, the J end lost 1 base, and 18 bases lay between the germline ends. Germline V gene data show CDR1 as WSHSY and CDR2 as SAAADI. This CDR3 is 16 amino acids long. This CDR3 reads CASSPGTYAPNTEAFF. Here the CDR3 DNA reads TGCGCCAGCAGCCCCGGGACTTATGCACCGAACACTGAAGCTTTCTTT.

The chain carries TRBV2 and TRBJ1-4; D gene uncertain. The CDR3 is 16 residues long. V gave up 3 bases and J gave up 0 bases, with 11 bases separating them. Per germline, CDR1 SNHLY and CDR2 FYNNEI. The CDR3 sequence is CASSDVTLSTNEKLFF. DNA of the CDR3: TGTGCCAGCAGTGACGTAACCCTCTCAACTAATGAAAAACTGTTTTTT.

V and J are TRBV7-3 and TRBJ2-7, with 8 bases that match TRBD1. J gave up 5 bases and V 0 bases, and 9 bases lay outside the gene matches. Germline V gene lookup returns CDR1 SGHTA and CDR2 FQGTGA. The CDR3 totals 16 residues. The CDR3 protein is CASSLTGAGGFNEQYF. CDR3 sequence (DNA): TGTGCCAGCAGCTTAACTGGGGCAGGGGGCTTTAACGAGCAGTACTTC.

CDR3 coding DNA: TGTGCCAGCAGTTACTCGTGGGCAGGGGGTGAGCAGTTCTTC. Residues: CASSYSWAGGEQFF. The V and J genes are TRBV6-2 or TRBV6-3 and TRBJ2-1, with TRBD1 identical over 7 bases. The CDR3 extends over 14 amino acids. The junction had 5 bases not matched to a gene; V was cut back by 0 bases and J by 9 bases. CDR1 and CDR2 from the germline V gene are MNHEY and SVGEGT.

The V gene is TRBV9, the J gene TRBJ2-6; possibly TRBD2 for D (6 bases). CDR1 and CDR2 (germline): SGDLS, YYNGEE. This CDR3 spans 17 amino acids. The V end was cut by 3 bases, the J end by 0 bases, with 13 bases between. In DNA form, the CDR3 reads TGTGCCAGCAGCGCGCCGGGACTTTACTCTGGGGCCAACGTCCTGACTTTC. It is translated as CASSAPGLYSGANVLTF.

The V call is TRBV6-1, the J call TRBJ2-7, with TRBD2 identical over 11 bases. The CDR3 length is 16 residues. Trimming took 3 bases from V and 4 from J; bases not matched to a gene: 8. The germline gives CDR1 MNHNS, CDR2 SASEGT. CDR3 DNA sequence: TGTGCCAGCAGTGATTTTAGCGGGAGGGCCATGTACGAGCAGTACTTC. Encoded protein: CASSDFSGRAMYEQYF.

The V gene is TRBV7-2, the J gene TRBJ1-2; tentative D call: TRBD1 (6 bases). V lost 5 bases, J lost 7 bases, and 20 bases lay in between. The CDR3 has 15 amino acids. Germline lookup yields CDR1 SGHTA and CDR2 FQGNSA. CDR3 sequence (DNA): TGTGCCAGCAGCCCTCTAGCGGGGGGCGGGGCTGGCTACACCTTC. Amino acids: CASSPLAGGGAGYTF.

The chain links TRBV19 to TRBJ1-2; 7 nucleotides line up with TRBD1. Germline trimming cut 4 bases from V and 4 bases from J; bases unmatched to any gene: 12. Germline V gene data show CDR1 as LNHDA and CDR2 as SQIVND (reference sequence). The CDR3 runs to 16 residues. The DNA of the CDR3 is TGTGCCAGTAGTAAGGACCGGACAGGATACGGCTATGGCTACACCTTC. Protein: CASSKDRTGYGYGYTF.

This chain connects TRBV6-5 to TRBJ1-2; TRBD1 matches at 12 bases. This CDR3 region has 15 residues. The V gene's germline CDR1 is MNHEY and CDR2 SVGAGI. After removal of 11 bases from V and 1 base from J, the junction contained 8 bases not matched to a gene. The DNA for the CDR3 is TGTGCCGGGGGGACAGGGGGCGGAGGTAACTATGGCTACACCTTC. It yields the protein CAGGTGGGGNYGYTF.

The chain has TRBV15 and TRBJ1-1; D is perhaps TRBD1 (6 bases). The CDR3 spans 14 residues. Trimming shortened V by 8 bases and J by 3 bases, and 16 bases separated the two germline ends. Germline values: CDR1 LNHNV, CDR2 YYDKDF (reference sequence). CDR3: CATGDRFGDTEAFF. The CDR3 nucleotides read TGTGCCACCGGCGACAGGTTTGGGGACACTGAAGCTTTCTTT.

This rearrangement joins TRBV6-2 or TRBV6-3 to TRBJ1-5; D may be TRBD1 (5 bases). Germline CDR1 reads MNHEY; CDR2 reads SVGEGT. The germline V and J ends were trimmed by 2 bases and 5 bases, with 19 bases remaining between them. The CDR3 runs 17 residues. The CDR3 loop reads CASSYPWGTREDQPQHF. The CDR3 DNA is TGTGCCAGCAGTTACCCGTGGGGGACGCGAGAGGATCAGCCCCAGCATTTT.

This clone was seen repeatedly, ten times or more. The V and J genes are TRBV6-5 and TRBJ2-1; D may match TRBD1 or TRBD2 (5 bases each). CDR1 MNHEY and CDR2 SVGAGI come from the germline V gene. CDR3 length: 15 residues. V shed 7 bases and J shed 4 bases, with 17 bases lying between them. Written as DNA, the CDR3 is TGTGCCAGCAAGGACGGACATCGAGGGTACAATGAGCAGTTCTTC. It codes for CASKDGHRGYNEQFF.

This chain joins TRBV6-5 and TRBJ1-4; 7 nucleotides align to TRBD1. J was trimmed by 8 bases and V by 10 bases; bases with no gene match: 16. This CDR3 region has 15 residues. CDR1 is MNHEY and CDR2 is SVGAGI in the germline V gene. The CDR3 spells CATTKRQGPLEKLFF. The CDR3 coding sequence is TGTGCCACCACGAAGAGACAGGGCCCTTTGGAAAAACTGTTTTTT.

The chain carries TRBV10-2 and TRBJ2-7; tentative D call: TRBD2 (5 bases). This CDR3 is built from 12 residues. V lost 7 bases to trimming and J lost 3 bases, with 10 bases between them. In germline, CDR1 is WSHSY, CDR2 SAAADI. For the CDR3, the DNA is TGCGCCAGCAAGGACGAGGGCTACGAGCAGTACTTC. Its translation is CASKDEGYEQYF.

The CDR3 coding sequence is TGTGCCAGCAGTTTATGGTCCCCAGGGCTTTCTAATTCGGACACTGAAGCTTTCTTT. Protein: CASSLWSPGLSNSDTEAFF. The V and J genes are TRBV27 and TRBJ1-1; possible D gene TRBD1, 5 bases. CDR1 and CDR2 (germline): MNHEY, SMNVEV (reference sequence). The CDR3 contains 19 residues. Trimming pared 1 base from V and 3 bases from J, leaving 24 bases between.

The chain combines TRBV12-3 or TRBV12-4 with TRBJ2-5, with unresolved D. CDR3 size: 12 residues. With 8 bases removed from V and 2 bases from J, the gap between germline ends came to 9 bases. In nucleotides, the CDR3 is TGTGCCAGCTCGCCACGGCAAGAGACCCAGTACTTC. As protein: CASSPRQETQYF.

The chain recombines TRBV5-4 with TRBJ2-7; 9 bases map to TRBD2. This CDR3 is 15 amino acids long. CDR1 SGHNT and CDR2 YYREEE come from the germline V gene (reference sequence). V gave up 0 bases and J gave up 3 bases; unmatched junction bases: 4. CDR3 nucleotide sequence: TGTGCCAGCAGCTTGGACCTAGCGGGAAGCTACGAGCAGTACTTC. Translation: CASSLDLAGSYEQYF.

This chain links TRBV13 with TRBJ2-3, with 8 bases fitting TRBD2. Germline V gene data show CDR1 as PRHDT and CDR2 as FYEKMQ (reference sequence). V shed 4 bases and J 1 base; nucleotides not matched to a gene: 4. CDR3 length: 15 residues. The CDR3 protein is CASSWSGGRTDTQYF. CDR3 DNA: TGTGCCAGCAGCTGGAGCGGGGGCCGCACAGATACGCAGTATTTT.